Listed here are 2 T cell receptor beta chains from one sample, sequenced in a study of patients and donors after allogeneic stem cell transplantation. TCRdb reprocessed the RT-PCR reads via MiXCR and lists one record per CDR3 protein. The table has roughly 960,000 distinct CDR3 sequences, about a sixth seen once. Sequencing was done on a sample of blood, either unsorted or a sorted T cell fraction (not recorded which). All receptors come from a human donor who was either an allogeneic HSCT recipient or a stem cell or donor lymphocyte infusion donor (not recorded which). It is not recorded whose cells these are; they may come from a transplant donor.

The CDR3 reads CSVQPGHDQETQYF. CDR3 DNA sequence: TGCAGTGTTCAGCCGGGACACGACCAAGAGACCCAGTACTTC. The V call is TRBV20-1, the J call TRBJ2-5, with a possible D match to TRBD1 (6 bases). CDR1 and CDR2 from the germline V gene are DFQATT and SNEGSKA (reference sequence). V dropped 7 bases and J dropped 0 bases, with 15 bases sitting between them. This CDR3 spans 14 amino acids.

This clonotype appeared a few times. The rearrangement uses TRBV5-1 and TRBJ1-1; 10 bases are a match to TRBD1. CDR3 length: 12 amino acids. CDR1 and CDR2 (germline): SGHRS, YFSETQ. The V and J ends lost 6 bases and 11 bases, in that order; junction bases with no gene match: 7. The CDR3 DNA is TGCGCCAGCAAAGAGACAGGGGGCGCGGCTTTCTTT. Protein: CASKETGGAAFF.